The entry below describes one T cell receptor beta chain. TCRdb itself ran the RT-PCR reads through MiXCR, one entry per CDR3 protein. This table holds roughly 550,000 distinct CDR3 sequences, under 30% found once. V lost 3 bases and J lost 3, with 16 bases in between. The CDR3 consists of 16 residues. Germline values: CDR1 SNHLY, CDR2 FYNNEI. The data are from a study of response to subunit inactivated influenza vaccine. These data were likewise used in another study, on T cells expressing NK-cell markers. As that report states: Beta-chain TCR cDNA was generated via 5'RACE template switching with UMIs. The authors applied an anti-gamma-delta TCR antibody in several experiments, and it restricted sorting to alpha-beta TCR T cells. HCMV specificity of expanded NKG2C+ T cell clones remained unclear.

The genes are TRBV2 and TRBJ2-3, with D possibly being TRBD1 (5 bases). The sequenced sample was CD4+ T cells sorted from PBMCs, obtained roughly 12 days after vaccination. The clonotype was recovered from a man between 45 and 60 years old who received an inactivated influenza vaccine. CDR3 residues: CASSDGRAGLTDTQYF. DNA for the CDR3: TGTGCCAGCAGTGATGGCAGGGCTGGGTTGACAGATACGCAGTATTTT.